Given below is one T cell receptor (beta chain) in context. Antigen: not known. These data belong to a study of early T cells in non-severe SARS-CoV-2 infection. Study in general: Sequencing targeted bulk RNA from unsorted whole blood, leaving chains unpaired. The study's findings and limits: Anti-spike CD8 responses were favored in VDJdb matching, and private and CD4 specificities were missed.

The library protocol tagged individual cDNA molecules with unique molecular identifiers. Via MiXCR, TCRdb re-called the 5' RACE reads, giving one row per CDR3 protein. The sample has tens of thousands of distinct CDR3 sequences, roughly 4.5% seen once. The sequencing input was whole blood. This TCR came from an adult who was a healthcare worker with PCR-confirmed SARS-CoV-2 infection or an uninfected control (not recorded which).

The CDR3 DNA sequence: TGTGCCAGCTCACCACAGACTACAGGGCACACTGAAGCTTTCTTT. Encoded protein: CASSPQTTGHTEAFF. The V call is TRBV18, the J call TRBJ1-1; D possibly corresponds to TRBD1 (6 bases). The germline V gene has CDR1 KGHSH and CDR2 LQKENI. This CDR3 spans 15 amino acids. V lost 1 base to trimming and J lost 3 bases, with 12 bases between them. Filled out from reference TRBV18 and TRBJ1-1, the complete variable domain reads NAGVMQNPRHLVRRRGQEARLRCSPMKGHSHVYWYRQLPEEGLKFMVYLQKENIIDESGMPKERFSAEFPKEGPSILRIQQVVRGDSAAYFCASSPQTTGHTEAFFGQGTRLTVV.